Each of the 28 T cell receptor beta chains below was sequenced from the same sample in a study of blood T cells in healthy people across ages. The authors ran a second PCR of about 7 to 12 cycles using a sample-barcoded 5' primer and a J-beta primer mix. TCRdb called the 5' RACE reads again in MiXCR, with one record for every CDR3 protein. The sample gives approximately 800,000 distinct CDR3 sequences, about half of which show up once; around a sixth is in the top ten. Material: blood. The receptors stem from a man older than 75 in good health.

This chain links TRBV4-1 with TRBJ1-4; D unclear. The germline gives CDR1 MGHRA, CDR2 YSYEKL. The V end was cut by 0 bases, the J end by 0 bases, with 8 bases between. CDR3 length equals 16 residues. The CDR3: CASSQDLGPTNEKLFF. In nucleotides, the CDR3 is TGCGCCAGCAGCCAAGATCTTGGACCAACTAATGAAAAACTGTTTTTT.

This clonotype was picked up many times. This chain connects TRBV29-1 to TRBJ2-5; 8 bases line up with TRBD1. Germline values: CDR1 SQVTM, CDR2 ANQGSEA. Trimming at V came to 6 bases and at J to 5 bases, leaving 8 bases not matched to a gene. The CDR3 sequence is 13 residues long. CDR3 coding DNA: TGCAGCGTCCGACAGGGGCCGCAGGAGACCCAGTACTTC. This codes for CSVRQGPQETQYF.

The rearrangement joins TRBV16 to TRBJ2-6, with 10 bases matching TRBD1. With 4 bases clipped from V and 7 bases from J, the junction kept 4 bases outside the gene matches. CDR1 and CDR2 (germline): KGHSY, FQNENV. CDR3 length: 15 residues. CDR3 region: CASSPRQGAANVLTF. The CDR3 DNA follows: TGTGCCAGCAGCCCACGACAGGGGGCTGCCAACGTCCTGACTTTC. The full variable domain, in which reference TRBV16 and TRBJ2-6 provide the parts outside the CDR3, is GEEVAQTPKHLVRGEGQKAKLYCAPIKGHSYVFWYQQVLKNEFKFLISFQNENVFDETGMPKERFSAKCLPNSPCSLEIQATKLEDSAVYFCASSPRQGAANVLTFGAGSRLTVL.

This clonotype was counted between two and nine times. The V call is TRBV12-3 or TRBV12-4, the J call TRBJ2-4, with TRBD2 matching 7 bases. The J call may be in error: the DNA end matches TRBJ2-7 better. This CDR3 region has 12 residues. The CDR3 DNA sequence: TGTGCCAGCTCCCGGCGGGGGTACGAGCAGTACTTC. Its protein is CASSRRGYEQYF.

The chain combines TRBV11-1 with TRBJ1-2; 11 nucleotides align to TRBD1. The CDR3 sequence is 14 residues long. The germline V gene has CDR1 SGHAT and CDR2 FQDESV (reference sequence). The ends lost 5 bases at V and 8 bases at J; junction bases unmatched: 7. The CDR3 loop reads CASSRGTGGRGYTF. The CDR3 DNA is TGTGCCAGCAGCCGCGGGACAGGGGGGCGAGGCTACACCTTC.

CDR3: CASSLTGPLNTEAFF. CDR3 bases: TGCGCCAGCAGCTTAACGGGTCCATTGAACACTGAAGCTTTCTTT. This rearrangement joins TRBV5-1 to TRBJ1-1; D is undetermined. V shed 2 bases and J shed 0 bases, with 11 bases lying between them. The germline gives CDR1 SGHRS, CDR2 YFSETQ. The CDR3 consists of 15 residues.

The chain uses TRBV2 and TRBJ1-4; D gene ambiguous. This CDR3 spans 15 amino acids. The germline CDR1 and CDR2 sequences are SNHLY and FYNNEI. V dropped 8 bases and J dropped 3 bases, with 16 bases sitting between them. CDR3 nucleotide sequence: TGTGCCAGCGTCTACAGATCGTCGGCTAATGAAAAACTGTTTTTT. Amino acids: CASVYRSSANEKLFF. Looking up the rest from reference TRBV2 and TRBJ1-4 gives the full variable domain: EPEVTQTPSHQVTQMGQEVILRCVPISNHLYFYWYRQILGQKVEFLVSFYNNEISEKSEIFDDQFSVERPDGSNFTLKIRSTKLEDSAMYFCASVYRSSANEKLFFGSGTQLSVL.

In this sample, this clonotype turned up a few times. The CDR3 DNA sequence: TGTGCCAGCAGTTATCAGCGTAATGAGCAGTACTTC. This translates into CASSYQRNEQYF. The chain has TRBV7-2 and TRBJ2-5; D unclear. Germline V gives CDR1 SGHTA, CDR2 FQGNSA. The CDR3 length is 12 residues. V gave up 6 bases and J gave up 11 bases, with 16 bases separating them.

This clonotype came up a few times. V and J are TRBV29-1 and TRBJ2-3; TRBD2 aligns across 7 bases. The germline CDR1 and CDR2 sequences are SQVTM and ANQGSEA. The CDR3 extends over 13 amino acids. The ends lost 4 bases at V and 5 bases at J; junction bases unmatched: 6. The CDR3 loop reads CSVGEGGQDTQYF. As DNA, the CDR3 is TGCAGCGTTGGGGAGGGAGGGCAAGATACGCAGTATTTT.

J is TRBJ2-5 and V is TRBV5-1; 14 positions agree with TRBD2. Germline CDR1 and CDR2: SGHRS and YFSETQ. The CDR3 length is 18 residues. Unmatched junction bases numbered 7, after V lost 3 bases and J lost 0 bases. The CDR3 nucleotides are TGCGCCAGCAGCTCGGGACTAGCGGGAGCCCCCAACCAAGAGACCCAGTACTTC. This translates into CASSSGLAGAPNQETQYF. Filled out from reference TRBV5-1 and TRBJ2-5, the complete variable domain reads KAGVTQTPRYLIKTRGQQVTLSCSPISGHRSVSWYQQTPGQGLQFLFEYFSETQRNKGNFPGRFSGRQFSNSRSEMNVSTLELGDSALYLCASSSGLAGAPNQETQYFGPGTRLLVL.

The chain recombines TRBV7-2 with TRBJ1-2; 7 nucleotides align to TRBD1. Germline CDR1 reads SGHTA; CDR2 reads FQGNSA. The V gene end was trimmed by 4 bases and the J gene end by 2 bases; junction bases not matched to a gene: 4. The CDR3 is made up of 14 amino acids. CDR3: CASSWGQTNYGYTF. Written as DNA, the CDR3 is TGTGCCAGCAGCTGGGGACAGACCAACTATGGCTACACCTTC.

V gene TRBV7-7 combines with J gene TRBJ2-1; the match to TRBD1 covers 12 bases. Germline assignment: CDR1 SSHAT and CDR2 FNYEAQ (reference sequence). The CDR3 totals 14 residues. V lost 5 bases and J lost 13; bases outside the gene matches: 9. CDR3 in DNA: TGTGCCAGCAGCACGGGACAGGGGGCGCCTAAACAGTTCTTC. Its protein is CASSTGQGAPKQFF.

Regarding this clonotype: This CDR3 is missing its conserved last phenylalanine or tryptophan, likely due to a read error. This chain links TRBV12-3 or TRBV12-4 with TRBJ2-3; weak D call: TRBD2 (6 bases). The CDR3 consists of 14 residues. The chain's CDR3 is CASSGRGGTDAQYS. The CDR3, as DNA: TGTGCCAGCAGTGGCCGGGGAGGAACAGATGCGCAGTATTCC.

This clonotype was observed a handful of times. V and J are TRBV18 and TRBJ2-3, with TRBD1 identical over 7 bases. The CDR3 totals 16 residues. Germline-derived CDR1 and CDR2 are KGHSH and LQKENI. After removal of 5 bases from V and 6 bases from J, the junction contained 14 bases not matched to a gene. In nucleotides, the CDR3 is TGTGCCAGCTCAGATCCGGGACAGCCAAAAGGGGATACGCAGTATTTT. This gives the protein CASSDPGQPKGDTQYF.

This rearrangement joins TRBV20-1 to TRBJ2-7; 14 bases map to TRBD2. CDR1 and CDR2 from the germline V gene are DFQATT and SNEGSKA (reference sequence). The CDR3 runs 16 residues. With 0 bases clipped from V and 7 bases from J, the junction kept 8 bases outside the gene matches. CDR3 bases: TGCAGTGCTAGAGAAATGGGACTAGCGGGAGTAAATGAGCAGTACTTC. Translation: CSAREMGLAGVNEQYF.

CDR3 in amino acids: CASSFDRGTGANVLTF. The CDR3, as DNA: TGTGCCAGCAGTTTTGACAGAGGGACTGGGGCCAACGTCCTGACTTTC. This chain joins TRBV28 and TRBJ2-6; D is possibly TRBD1 or TRBD2 (5 bases each). The germline gives CDR1 MDHEN, CDR2 SYDVKM. V lost 3 bases, J lost 2 bases, and 11 bases lay in between. The CDR3 contains 16 residues.

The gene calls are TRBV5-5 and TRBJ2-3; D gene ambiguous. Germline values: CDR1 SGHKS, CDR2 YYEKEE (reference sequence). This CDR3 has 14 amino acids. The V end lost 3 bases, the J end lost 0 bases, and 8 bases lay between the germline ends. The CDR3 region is CASSSTMSTDTQYF. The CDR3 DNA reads TGTGCCAGCAGCTCGACAATGAGCACAGATACGCAGTATTTT.

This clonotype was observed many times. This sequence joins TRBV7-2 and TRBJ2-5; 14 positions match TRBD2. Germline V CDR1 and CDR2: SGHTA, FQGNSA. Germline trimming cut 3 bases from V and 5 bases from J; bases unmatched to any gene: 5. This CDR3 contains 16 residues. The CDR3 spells CASSFPTSGRAETQYF. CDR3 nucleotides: TGTGCCAGCAGCTTCCCGACTAGCGGGAGGGCGGAGACCCAGTACTTC.

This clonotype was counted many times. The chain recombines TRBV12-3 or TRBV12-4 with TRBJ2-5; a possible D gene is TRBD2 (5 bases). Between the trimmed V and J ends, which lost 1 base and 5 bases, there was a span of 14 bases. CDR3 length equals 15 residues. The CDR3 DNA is TGTGCCAGCAGTTTAGAGGCTAGCCGGAGGGAGACCCAGTACTTC. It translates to CASSLEASRRETQYF.

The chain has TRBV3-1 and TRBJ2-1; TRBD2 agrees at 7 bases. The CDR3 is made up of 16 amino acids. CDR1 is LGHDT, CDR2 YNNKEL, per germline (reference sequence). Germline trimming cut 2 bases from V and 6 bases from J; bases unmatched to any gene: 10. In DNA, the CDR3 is TGTGCCAGCAGCCAAACAACGAAGGGGAGGGGCAATGAGCAGTTCTTC. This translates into CASSQTTKGRGNEQFF.

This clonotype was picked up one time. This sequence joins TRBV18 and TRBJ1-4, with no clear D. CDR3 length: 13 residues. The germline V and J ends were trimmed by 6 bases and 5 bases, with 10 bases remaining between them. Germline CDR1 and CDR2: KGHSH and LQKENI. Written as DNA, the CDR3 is TGTGCCAGCTCGTCGGGTCTAAATGAAAAACTGTTTTTT. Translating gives CASSSGLNEKLFF.

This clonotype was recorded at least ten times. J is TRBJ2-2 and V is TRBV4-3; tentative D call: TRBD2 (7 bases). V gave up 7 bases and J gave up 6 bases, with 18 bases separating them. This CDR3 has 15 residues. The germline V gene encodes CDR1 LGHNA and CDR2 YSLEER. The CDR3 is CASNSKGGRAGELFF. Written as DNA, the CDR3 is TGCGCCAGCAACTCAAAGGGGGGGCGAGCCGGGGAGCTGTTTTTT.

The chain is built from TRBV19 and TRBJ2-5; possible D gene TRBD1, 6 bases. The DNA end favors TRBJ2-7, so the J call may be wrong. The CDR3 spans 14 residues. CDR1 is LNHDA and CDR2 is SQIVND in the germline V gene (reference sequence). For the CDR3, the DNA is TGTGCCAGTAGCTCACAGAAGGGGGCCTACGAGCAGTACTTC. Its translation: CASSSQKGAYEQYF.

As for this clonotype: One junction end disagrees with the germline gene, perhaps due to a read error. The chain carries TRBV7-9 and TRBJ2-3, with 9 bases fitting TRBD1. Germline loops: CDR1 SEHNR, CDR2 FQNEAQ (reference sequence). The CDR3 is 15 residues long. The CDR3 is CASSNRGRGTDRQYF. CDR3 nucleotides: TGTGCCAGCAGCAACAGGGGGCGAGGCACAGATAGGCAGTATTTT.

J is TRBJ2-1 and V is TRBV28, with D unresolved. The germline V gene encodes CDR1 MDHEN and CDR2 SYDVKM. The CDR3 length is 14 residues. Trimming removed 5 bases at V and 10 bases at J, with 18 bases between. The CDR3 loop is CASSPASILYEQFF. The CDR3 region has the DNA TGTGCCAGCAGTCCAGCGTCTATCCTCTACGAGCAGTTCTTC.

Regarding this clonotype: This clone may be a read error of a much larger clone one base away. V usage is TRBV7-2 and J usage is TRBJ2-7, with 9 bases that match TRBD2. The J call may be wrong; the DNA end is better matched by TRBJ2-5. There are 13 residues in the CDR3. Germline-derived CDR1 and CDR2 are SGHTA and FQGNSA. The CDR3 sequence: CTSTLAGAETQYF. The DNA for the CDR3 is TGTACCAGCACCTTAGCGGGAGCAGAGACCCAGTACTTC.

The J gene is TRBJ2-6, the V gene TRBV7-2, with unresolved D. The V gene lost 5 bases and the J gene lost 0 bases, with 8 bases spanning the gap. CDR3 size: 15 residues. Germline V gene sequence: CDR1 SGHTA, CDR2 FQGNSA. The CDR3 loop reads CASSGTLSGANVLTF. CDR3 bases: TGTGCCAGCAGCGGAACTCTCTCTGGGGCCAACGTCCTGACTTTC.

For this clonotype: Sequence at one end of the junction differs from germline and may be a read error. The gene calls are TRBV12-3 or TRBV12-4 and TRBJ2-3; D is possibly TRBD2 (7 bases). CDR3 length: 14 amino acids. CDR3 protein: CASSLTGGADMQYF. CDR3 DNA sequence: TGTGCCAGCAGTTTGACGGGGGGCGCAGATATGCAGTATTTT.